This record concerns one T cell receptor beta chain sequence. The antigen is unknown. This sample stems from a study of shared clonotypes between healthy human individuals. Study-wide points: Rarefaction exposed incomplete sorted-subset sequencing despite large depth. In a few donors, about 5% of naive CD4 clonotypes appeared in common.

Profiling relied on immunoSEQ multiplex PCR, and the TCRdb table lists in-frame clones only, not all of them. Of roughly 2,300,000 clones listed, about 90% are singletons. Specimen: naive CD4+ T cells from PBMCs. Subset meaning: CD45RA+ positively selected. This receptor was taken from a man younger than 35 in good health. Some clones in this sample may be carry-over from other donors' samples.

DNA of the CDR3: TGTGCCAGCAGTGAAACGCCCTCGCGGGGCTACACCTTC. As protein: CASSETPSRGYTF. The J gene is TRBJ1-2, the V gene TRBV2, with D unclear. The CDR3 extends over 13 amino acids. Germline CDR1 and CDR2: SNHLY and FYNNEI. Trimming pared 2 bases from V and 8 bases from J, leaving 12 bases between.